The 3 T cell receptor beta chains given below trace back to one sample, sequenced in a study of cytomegalovirus exposure and HLA in healthy donors. PCR involved 60 Vbeta and 13 Jbeta primers. TCRdb keeps only in-frame clones here, not all; method: immunoSEQ multiplex PCR. The profile shows about 100,000 clones, more than 75% of them singletons. The sequenced sample consisted of PBMCs. These receptors were collected from a woman in her forties or fifties in good health and CMV-seropositive.

This clone showed up just a few times. This sequence joins TRBV19 and TRBJ2-1; TRBD1 aligns across 10 bases. Germline CDR1 LNHDA, CDR2 SQIVND (reference sequence). J was trimmed by 7 bases and V by 5 bases; bases with no gene match: 8. CDR3 length equals 15 residues. CDR3 sequence (DNA): TGTGCCAGTAGTGCGACAGGGGGCGCACGGAATGAGCAGTTCTTC. Translation: CASSATGGARNEQFF.

The gene calls are TRBV30 and TRBJ1-1, with a weak D call TRBD1 (5 bases). This CDR3 has 14 residues. The ends were cut back, 7 bases at V and 0 bases at J, with 15 bases in the middle. Germline V gene lookup returns CDR1 GTSNPN and CDR2 SVGIG (reference sequence). CDR3: CASTGGLLNTEAFF. The CDR3 bases are TGTGCCTCGACTGGGGGGTTGTTGAACACTGAAGCTTTCTTT.

This clone was seen only a few times. This chain uses TRBV18 with TRBJ1-1; D not resolved. Trimming took off 2 bases at V and 0 bases at J, with 10 bases between the two ends. Germline lookup yields CDR1 KGHSH and CDR2 LQKENI. The CDR3 extends over 15 amino acids. CDR3 loop: CASSPGQELNTEAFF. The CDR3 DNA reads as TGTGCCAGCTCACCAGGCCAGGAATTGAACACTGAAGCTTTCTTT.